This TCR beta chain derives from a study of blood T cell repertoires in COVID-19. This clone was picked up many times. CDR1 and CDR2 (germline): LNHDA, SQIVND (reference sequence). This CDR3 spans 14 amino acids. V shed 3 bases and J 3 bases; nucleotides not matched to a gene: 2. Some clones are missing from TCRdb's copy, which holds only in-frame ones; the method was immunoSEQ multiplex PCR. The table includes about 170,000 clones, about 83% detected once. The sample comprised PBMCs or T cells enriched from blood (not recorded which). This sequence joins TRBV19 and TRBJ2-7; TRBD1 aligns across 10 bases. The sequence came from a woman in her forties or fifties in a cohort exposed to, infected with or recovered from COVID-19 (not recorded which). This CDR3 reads CASSIGDRGYEQYF. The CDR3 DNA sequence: TGTGCCAGTAGTATTGGGGACAGGGGCTACGAGCAGTACTTC.